The 10 T cell receptor beta chains reported below all come from one sample, sequenced in a study of control samples from healthy donors and cancer patients. The method was immunoSEQ multiplex PCR; TCRdb's version includes in-frame clones alone and lacks a portion of them. Among roughly 20,000 clones listed, roughly 85% were seen once. Sequencing was carried out using PBMCs. These receptors came from a man of 80 years or more with head and neck cancer.

CDR3 bases: TGTGCCAGCAGCCGCGGACTAGGCTCTAGCACAGATACGCAGTATTTT. It codes for CASSRGLGSSTDTQYF. The V call is TRBV7-3, the J call TRBJ2-3; 7 bases line up with TRBD2. This CDR3 region has 16 residues. Germline V lookup: CDR1 SGHTA, CDR2 FQGTGA. V was pared by 5 bases and J by 0 bases, with 8 bases of the junction left unmatched.

On this clone itself: Mismatch with germline at one junction end may stem from a read error. The genes are TRBV19 and TRBJ2-3; D is unclear. From germline, CDR1 is LNHDA and CDR2 SQIVND (reference sequence). This CDR3 spans 13 amino acids. The CDR3, as DNA: TGTGCCAGTAGGATAGCTAGCACAGATACGCAGTATTTT. Protein product: CASRIASTDTQYF.

The chain combines TRBV5-6 with TRBJ2-5; the match to TRBD2 covers 15 bases. J lost 5 bases, V lost 0 bases, and 5 bases had no gene match. CDR1 and CDR2 from the germline V gene are SGHDT and YYEEEE. The length of the CDR3 is 17 residues. The CDR3 region is CASSLAGLAGGRETQYF. The CDR3 nucleotides are TGTGCCAGCAGCTTGGCGGGACTAGCGGGGGGCAGGGAGACCCAGTACTTC.

J is TRBJ2-1 and V is TRBV5-1, with TRBD2 matching 9 bases. V gave up 0 bases and J gave up 13 bases; unmatched junction bases: 5. The CDR3 contains 13 residues. From germline, CDR1 is SGHRS and CDR2 YFSETQ. CDR3 loop: CASSLVGGRAQFF. CDR3 bases: TGCGCCAGCAGCTTGGTAGGCGGGAGGGCCCAGTTCTTC.

V usage is TRBV2 and J usage is TRBJ1-5, with TRBD1 matching over 7 bases. Trimming cost V 0 bases and J 4 bases; bases outside gene matches: 3. The V gene's germline CDR1 is SNHLY and CDR2 FYNNEI. CDR3 length: 15 residues. The CDR3 nucleotides are TGTGCCAGCAGTGAAGCCCGACAGGGAAATCAGCCCCAGCATTTT. Translating gives CASSEARQGNQPQHF.

The chain couples TRBV20-1 to TRBJ1-6; D remains unclear. The CDR3 spans 15 residues. Germline CDR1 reads DFQATT; CDR2 reads SNEGSKA (reference sequence). V was cut by 3 bases and J by 4 bases, with 13 bases left in between. CDR3 bases: TGCAGTGCTAGTGTCCAGCGGGGATATAATTCACCCCTCCACTTT. Translated: CSASVQRGYNSPLHF.

The genes are TRBV7-8 and TRBJ2-7; TRBD1 might be the D (5 bases). The CDR3 extends over 13 amino acids. The V end lost 5 bases, the J end lost 11 bases, and 19 bases lay between the germline ends. Germline V gene sequence: CDR1 SGHVS, CDR2 FQNEAQ. In DNA form, the CDR3 reads TGTGCCAGCAGCCCCCCAGGGTTCTCTTCGAAGTACTTC. This sequence encodes CASSPPGFSSKYF.

The chain has TRBV19 and TRBJ2-2, with D possibly TRBD1 on 5 matching bases. In germline, CDR1 is LNHDA, CDR2 SQIVND (reference sequence). Trimming shortened V by 3 bases and J by 2 bases, and 22 bases separated the two germline ends. The length of the CDR3 is 19 residues. This CDR3 reads CASSIMVGWSGINTGELFF. The CDR3, as DNA: TGTGCCAGTAGTATCATGGTCGGTTGGTCAGGGATCAACACCGGGGAGCTGTTTTTT.

The chain links TRBV9 to TRBJ2-2; D call uncertain. Trimming stripped 3 bases from V and 6 bases from J, with 6 bases between. CDR3 length equals 12 residues. Germline CDR1 SGDLS, CDR2 YYNGEE. The CDR3 DNA follows: TGTGCCAGCAGCGCCCAATCCGGGGAGCTGTTTTTT. Translation: CASSAQSGELFF. The whole variable domain, remainder taken from reference TRBV9 and TRBJ2-2, is DSGVTQTPKHLITATGQRVTLRCSPRSGDLSVYWYQQSLDQGLQFLIQYYNGEERAKGNILERFSAQQFPDLHSELNLSSLELGDSALYFCASSAQSGELFFGEGSRLTVL.

V and J are TRBV5-1 and TRBJ2-5; tentatively, D is TRBD1 (6 bases). The CDR3 covers 15 residues. V was clipped by 0 bases and J by 5 bases, with 14 bases between them. Germline V CDR1 and CDR2: SGHRS, YFSETQ. The CDR3 loop is CASSLESGDVETQYF. In nucleotides, the CDR3 is TGCGCCAGCAGCTTGGAGTCAGGGGACGTCGAGACCCAGTACTTC.